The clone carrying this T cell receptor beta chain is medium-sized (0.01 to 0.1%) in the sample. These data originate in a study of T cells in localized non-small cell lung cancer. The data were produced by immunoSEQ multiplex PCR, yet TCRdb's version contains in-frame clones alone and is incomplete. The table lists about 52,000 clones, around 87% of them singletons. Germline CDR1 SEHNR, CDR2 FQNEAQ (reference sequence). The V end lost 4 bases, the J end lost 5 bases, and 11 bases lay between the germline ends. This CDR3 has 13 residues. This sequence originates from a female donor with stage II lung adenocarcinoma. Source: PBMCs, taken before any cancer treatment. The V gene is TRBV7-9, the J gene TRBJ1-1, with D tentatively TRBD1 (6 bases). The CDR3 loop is CASSSGVRTEAFF. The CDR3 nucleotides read TGTGCCAGCAGCTCAGGGGTTCGGACTGAAGCTTTCTTT.